This T cell receptor beta chain emerged from a study of shared clonotypes between healthy human individuals. Study in general: Aged 18 to 49, the donors were a couple of women and a few men. Findings and limits, study-wide: Among donors, sharing of clonotypes was expected to be affected by sequencing depth.

Healthy and HIV-negative, the adult donors had no recent acute infections or vaccinations. V lost 5 bases, J lost 0 bases, and 6 bases lay in between. Germline V gene lookup returns CDR1 LNHDA and CDR2 SQIVND (reference sequence). This CDR3 spans 13 amino acids. With ten immunoSEQ deep assay plates, unsorted PBMC DNA underwent sequencing. Libraries were prepared by immunoSEQ multiplex PCR; TCRdb keeps only in-frame clonotypes and omits some of them. The sample records about 460,000 clones, 75% to 80% being singletons. Turning to this clone: What it binds is not known. Other DNA sequences in the same sample also yield this CDR3.

The chain is built from TRBV19 and TRBJ2-3, with D unresolved. This clonotype was sampled from a woman in her forties in good health. Some clones in this sample may be carry-over from other donors' samples. Sequences were obtained from PBMCs. The CDR3, as DNA: TGTGCCAGTAGTCCGGACAGCACAGATACGCAGTATTTT. Amino acid sequence: CASSPDSTDTQYF.